The 8 T cell receptor beta chains below all came from one sample that was sequenced in a study of tumor-infiltrating lymphocytes in primary liver carcinoma. Unsorted bulk tissue of about 20-30 mg yielded co-extracted RNA and DNA. A primer matching the constant region was used to make TCR beta cDNA from 500 to 650 ng of total RNA. Three rounds of nested multiplex PCR with slightly modified ARM-PCR produced TCR beta libraries. Amplification in the first two PCR rounds was performed using TRBV1-TRBV30 forward primers and a C-beta reverse primer for 10 cycles each. MiXCR, applied by TCRdb to the multiplex PCR reads, yields one record per CDR3 protein. The table has some 130,000 distinct CDR3 sequences, around 70% seen once. Sample: tumor-adjacent normal liver tissue. Every receptor here comes from a woman aged 55-75 years with primary liver carcinoma and hepatitis B virus infection.

The V and J genes are TRBV6-6 and TRBJ1-2; D is ambiguous. This CDR3 region has 15 residues. Germline values: CDR1 MNHNY, CDR2 SVGAGI (reference sequence). V was cut by 6 bases and J by 11 bases, with 25 bases left in between. CDR3 nucleotides: TGTGCCAGCAGCCACGGACCCCGAGACGGCTATGATTACACCTTC. This translates into CASSHGPRDGYDYTF.

This clonotype showed up just a few times. This could be a read error, since a much larger clone is one nucleotide away. Here the CDR3 omits its conserved ending phenylalanine or tryptophan, so a read error is the likely source. The J gene is TRBJ2-7, the V gene TRBV6-1; no reliable D call. Trimming took off 1 base at V and 0 bases at J, with 10 bases between the two ends. CDR3 length: 15 residues. CDR1 is MNHNS, CDR2 SASEGT, per germline. The CDR3 region is CASSEVGGSSYEQYS. The CDR3 nucleotides read TGTGCCAGCAGTGAAGTTGGCGGCAGCTCCTACGAGCAGTACTCC.

J is TRBJ2-1 and V is TRBV30; 9 nucleotides match TRBD2. The CDR3 spans 17 residues. J was trimmed by 8 bases and V by 2 bases; bases with no gene match: 16. Germline loops: CDR1 GTSNPN, CDR2 SVGIG (reference sequence). In DNA form, the CDR3 reads TGTGCCTGGAGTTCGGGGCTAGCGGGAAAGTTTAACGATGAGCAGTTCTTC. Residues: CAWSSGLAGKFNDEQFF.

With regard to this clonotype: At one of its ends the junction is not consistent with the germline gene, which may arise from a read error. The chain is built from TRBV29-1 and TRBJ2-1, with TRBD1 matching over 8 bases. Germline V gene sequence: CDR1 SQVTM, CDR2 ANQGSEA. The CDR3 has 15 residues. This CDR3 reads CSVKGTGSSYNEQFF. CDR3 nucleotides: TGCAGCGTTAAAGGGACAGGAAGCTCATACAATGAGCAATTCTTC.

Comment on this clonotype: A junction end diverges from the germline sequence, so it may reflect a read error. The chain uses TRBV4-1 and TRBJ1-1, with D tentatively TRBD1 (6 bases). Germline V gene sequence: CDR1 MGHRA, CDR2 YSYEKL. The CDR3 length is 19 residues. CDR3 sequence reads: CTSSQAGWGASPMNTEAFF. Written as DNA, the CDR3 is TGCACCAGCAGCCAAGCCGGCTGGGGGGCCTCTCCGATGAATACTGAAGCTTTCTTT.

Regarding this clonotype: Germline and junction disagree at one end, which may indicate a read error. The CDR3 bases are TGTGCCAGCAGCTTGGGCGGGATGGACACCCGGGAGCTGTCTTTT. It encodes CASSLGGMDTRELSF. This chain uses TRBV11-2 with TRBJ2-2, with a possible D match to TRBD2 (6 bases). Germline V gene sequence: CDR1 SGHAT, CDR2 FQNNGV. The CDR3 has 15 amino acids.

This clonotype appeared once. A much larger clonotype is one base distant, so this may be a read error. The chain recombines TRBV5-1 with TRBJ2-1; 8 bases are a match to TRBD2. V was clipped by 0 bases and J by 11 bases; unmatched bases: 13. Germline values: CDR1 SGHRS, CDR2 YFSETQ. The CDR3 sequence is 16 residues long. The CDR3 sequence: CASSLARAGGLDKQFF. The CDR3 DNA is TGCGCCAGCAGCTTGGCACGGGCGGGAGGTTTAGATAAGCAGTTCTTC.

As to this clonotype: One end of the junction fails to match germline, which may point to a read error. This chain connects TRBV6-1 to TRBJ1-2; tentative D call: TRBD1 (5 bases). From germline, CDR1 is MNHNS and CDR2 SASEGT. The CDR3 length is 12 residues. CDR3 nucleotides: TGTGCCAGCAGTGAGCTAGGGCAGGGCTACATTTTC. This encodes CASSELGQGYIF.